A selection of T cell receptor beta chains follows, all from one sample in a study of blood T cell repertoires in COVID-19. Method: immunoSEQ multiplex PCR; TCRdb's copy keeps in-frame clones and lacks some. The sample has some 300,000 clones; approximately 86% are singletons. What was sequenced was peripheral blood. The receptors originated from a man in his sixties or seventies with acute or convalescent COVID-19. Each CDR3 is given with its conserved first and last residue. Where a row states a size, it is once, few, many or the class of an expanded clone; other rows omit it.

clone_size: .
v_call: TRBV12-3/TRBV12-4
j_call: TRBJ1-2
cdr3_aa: CASSLSGGGGYTF

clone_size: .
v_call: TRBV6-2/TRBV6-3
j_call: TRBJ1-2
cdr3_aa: CASSYSSGDGTYGYTF

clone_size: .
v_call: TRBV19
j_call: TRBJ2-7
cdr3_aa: CASSSRGSYLEQYF

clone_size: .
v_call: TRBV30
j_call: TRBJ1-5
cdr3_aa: CAWSVAGNSNQPQHF

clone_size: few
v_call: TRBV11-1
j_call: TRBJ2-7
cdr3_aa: CASSASGTGNSYEQYF

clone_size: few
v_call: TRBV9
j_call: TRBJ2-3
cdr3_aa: CASSVSGRAGGDTQYF

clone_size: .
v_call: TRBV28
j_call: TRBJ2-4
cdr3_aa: CASSESLAKNIQYF

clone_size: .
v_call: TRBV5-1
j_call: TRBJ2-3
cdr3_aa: CASKELAGATDTQYF

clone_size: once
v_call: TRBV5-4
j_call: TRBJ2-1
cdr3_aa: CASRLDRGLYNEQFF

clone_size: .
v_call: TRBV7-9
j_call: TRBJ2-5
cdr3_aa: CASSSARGSQETQYF

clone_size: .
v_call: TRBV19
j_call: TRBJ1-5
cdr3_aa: CASSNRDRGGNQPQHF

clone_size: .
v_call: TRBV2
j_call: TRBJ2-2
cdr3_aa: CASWRDSGGRAGELFF

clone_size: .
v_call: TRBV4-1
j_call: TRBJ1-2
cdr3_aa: CASSHSPGGDYGYTF

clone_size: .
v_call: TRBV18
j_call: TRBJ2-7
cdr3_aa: CASSPTTGGYEQYF

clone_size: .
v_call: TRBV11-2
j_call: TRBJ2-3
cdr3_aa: CASSLRASTDTQYF

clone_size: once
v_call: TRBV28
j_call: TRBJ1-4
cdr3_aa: CASSYLGGSGEKLFF

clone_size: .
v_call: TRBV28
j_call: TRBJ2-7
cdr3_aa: CASSGGSGPYEQYF

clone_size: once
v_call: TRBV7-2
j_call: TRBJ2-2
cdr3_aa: CASSSLDRGRIGELFF

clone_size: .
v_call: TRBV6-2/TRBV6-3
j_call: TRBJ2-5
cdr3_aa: CASSYSTIGLARGETQYF

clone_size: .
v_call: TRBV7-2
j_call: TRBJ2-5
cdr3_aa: CASSSRVGGVLQETQYF

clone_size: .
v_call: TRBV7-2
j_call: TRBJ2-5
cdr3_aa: CASSLVGYGSETQYF

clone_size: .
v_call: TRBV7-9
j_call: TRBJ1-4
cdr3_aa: CASSSPKGGDEKLFF

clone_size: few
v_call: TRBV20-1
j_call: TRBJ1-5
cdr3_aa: CSASKLRTGMHNQPQHF

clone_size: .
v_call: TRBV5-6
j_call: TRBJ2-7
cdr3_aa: CASSTPQGLEQYF

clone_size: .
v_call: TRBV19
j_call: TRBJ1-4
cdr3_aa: CASRRGGDGEKLFF

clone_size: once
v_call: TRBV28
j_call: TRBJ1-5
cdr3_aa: CASSRPTGANQPQHF

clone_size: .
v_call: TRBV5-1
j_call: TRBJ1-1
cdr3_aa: CASSPGTGAGNTEAFF

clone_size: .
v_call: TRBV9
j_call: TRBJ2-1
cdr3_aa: CASSVGGSMTSLLFF

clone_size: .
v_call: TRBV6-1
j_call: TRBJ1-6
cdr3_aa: CASSEGQGFNSPLHF

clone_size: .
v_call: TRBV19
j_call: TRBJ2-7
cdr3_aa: CARPRLAGPYEQYF

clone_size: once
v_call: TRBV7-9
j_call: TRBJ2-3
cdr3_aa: CASSRFRGQGQFTDTQYF

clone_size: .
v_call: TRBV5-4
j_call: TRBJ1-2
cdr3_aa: CASSYWDSYGYTF

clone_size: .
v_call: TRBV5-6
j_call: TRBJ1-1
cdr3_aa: CASRAAGGSLNTEAFF

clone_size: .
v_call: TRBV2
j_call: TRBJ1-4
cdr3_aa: CASRQGPEKLFF

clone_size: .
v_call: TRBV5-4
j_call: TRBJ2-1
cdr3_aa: CASSERTGSNEQFF

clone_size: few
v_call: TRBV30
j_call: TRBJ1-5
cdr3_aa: CAWSGSSNQPQHF

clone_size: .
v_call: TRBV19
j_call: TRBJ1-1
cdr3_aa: CASRGRGDTEAFF

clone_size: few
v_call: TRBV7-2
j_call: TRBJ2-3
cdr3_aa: CASSKDRDGDTQYF

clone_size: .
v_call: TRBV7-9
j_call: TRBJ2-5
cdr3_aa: CASSLGGIETQYF

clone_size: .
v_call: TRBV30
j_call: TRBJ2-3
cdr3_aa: CAWSPNPGTQYF